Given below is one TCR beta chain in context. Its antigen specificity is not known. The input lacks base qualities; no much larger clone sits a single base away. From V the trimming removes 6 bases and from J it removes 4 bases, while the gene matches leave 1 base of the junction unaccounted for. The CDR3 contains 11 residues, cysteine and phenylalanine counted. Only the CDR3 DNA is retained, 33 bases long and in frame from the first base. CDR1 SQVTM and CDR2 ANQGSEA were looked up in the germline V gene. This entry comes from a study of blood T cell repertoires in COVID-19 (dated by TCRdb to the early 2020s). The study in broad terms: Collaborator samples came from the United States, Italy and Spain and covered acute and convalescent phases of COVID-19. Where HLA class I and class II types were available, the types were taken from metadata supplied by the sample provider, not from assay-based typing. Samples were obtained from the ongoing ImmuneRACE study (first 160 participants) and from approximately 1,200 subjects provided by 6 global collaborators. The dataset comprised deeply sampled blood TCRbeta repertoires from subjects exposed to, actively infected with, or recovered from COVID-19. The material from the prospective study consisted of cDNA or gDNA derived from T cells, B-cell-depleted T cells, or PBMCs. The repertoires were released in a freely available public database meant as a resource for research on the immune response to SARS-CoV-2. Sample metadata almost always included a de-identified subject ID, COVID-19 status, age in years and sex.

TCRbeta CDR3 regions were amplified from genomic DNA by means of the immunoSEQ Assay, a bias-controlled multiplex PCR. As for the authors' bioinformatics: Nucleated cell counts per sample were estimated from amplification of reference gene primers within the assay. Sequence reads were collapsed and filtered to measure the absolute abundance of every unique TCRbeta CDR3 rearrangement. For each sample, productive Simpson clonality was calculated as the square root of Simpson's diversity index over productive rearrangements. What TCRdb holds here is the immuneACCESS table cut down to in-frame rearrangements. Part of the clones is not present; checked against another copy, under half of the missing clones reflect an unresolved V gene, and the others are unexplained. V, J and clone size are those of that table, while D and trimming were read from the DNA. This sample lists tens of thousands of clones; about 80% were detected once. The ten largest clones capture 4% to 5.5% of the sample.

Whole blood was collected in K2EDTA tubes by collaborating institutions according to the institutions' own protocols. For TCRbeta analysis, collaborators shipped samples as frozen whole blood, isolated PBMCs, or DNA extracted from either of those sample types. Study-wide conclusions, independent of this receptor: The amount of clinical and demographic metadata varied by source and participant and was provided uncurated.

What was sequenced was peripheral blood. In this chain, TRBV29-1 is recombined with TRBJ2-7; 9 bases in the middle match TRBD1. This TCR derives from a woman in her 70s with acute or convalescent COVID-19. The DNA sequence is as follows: TGCAGCGTACAGGGGGCATACGAGCAGTACTTC. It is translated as CSVQGAYEQYF.